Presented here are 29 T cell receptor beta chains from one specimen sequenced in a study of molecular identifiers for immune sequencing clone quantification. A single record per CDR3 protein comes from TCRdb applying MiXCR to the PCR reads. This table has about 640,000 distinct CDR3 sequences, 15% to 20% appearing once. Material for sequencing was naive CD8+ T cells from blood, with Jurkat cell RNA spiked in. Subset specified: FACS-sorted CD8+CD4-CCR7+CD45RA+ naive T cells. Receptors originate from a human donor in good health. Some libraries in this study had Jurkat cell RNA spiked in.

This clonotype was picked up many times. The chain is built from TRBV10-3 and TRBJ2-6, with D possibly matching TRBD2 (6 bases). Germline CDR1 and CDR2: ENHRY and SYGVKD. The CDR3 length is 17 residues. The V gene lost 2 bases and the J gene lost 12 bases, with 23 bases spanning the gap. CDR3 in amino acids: CAISEDHRGIGSGVLTF. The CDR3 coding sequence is TGTGCCATCAGTGAGGATCACCGGGGGATCGGGTCAGGCGTCCTGACTTTC.

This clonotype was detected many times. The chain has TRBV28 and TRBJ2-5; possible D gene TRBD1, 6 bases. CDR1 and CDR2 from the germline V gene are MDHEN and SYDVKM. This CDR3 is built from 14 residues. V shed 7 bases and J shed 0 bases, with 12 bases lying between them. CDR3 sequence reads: CASKPDRYQETQYF. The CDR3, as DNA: TGTGCCAGCAAACCGGACAGATACCAAGAGACCCAGTACTTC. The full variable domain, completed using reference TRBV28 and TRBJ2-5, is DVKVTQSSRYLVKRTGEKVFLECVQDMDHENMFWYRQDPGLGLRLIYFSYDVKMKEKGDIPEGYSVSREKKERFSLILESASTNQTSMYLCASKPDRYQETQYFGPGTRLLVL.

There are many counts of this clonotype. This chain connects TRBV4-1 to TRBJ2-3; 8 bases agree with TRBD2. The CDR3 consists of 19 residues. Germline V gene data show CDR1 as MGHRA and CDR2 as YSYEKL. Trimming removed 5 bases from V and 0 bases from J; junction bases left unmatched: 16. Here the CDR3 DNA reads TGCGCCAGCAGCAACCAGGCGCCGGGGGGGCTCCCTAGCACAGATACGCAGTATTTT. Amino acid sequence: CASSNQAPGGLPSTDTQYF.

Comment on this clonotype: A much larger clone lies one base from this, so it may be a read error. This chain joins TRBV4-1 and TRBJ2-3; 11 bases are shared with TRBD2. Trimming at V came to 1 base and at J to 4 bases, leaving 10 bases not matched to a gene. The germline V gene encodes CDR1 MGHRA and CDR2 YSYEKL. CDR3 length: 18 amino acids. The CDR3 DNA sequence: TGCGCCAGCAGCCAAGTGGCTAGCGGGGGGATTAGCGCAGATACGCAGTATTTT. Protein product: CASSQVASGGISADTQYF.

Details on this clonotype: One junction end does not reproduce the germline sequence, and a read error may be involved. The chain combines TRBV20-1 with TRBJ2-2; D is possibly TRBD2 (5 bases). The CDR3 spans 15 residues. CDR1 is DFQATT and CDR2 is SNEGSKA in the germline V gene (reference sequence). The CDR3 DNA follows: TGCAGTGCTAGAGATCTGCGGGCGAACACCGAGGAGCTGTTTTTT. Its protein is CSARDLRANTEELFF.

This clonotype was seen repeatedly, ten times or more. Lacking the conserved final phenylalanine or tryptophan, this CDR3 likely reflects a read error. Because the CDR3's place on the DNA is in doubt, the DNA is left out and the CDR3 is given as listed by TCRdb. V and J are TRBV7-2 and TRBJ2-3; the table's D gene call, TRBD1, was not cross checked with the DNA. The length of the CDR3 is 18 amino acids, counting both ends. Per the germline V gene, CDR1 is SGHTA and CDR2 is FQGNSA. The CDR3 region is CASSLIPVGEARMAGLEL.

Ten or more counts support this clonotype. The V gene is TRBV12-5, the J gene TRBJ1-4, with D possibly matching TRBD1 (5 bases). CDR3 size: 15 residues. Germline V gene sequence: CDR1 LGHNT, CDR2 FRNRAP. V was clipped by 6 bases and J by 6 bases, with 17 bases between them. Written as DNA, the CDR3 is TGTGCTAGTGGCGTTAACAGGCTGCCTGATGAAAAACTGTTTTTT. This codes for CASGVNRLPDEKLFF.

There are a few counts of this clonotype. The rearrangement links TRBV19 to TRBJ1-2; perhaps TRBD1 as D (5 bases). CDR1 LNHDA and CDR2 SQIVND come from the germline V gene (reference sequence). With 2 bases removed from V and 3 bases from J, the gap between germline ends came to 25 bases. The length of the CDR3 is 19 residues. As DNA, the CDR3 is TGTGCCAGTAGTATAATGGGCCGGGGCAGGGCGGGCGGTGACTATGGCTACACCTTC. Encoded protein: CASSIMGRGRAGGDYGYTF.

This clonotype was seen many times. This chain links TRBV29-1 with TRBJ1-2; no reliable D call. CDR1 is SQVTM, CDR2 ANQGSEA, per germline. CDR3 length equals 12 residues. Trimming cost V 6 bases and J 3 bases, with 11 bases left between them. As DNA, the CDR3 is TGCAGCGTCGGGCAGGTTTACTATGGCTACACCTTC. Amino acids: CSVGQVYYGYTF.

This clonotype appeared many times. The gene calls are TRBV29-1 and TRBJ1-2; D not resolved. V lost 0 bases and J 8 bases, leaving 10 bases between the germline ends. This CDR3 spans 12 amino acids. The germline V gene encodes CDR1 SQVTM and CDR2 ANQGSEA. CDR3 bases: TGCAGCGTTGAAGATAAGGGAGGGGGCTACACCTTC. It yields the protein CSVEDKGGGYTF. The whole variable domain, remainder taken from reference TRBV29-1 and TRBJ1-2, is SAVISQKPSRDICQRGTSLTIQCQVDSQVTMMFWYRQQPGQSLTLIATANQGSEATYESGFVIDKFPISRPNLTFSTLTVSNMSPEDSSIYLCSVEDKGGGYTFGSGTRLTVV.

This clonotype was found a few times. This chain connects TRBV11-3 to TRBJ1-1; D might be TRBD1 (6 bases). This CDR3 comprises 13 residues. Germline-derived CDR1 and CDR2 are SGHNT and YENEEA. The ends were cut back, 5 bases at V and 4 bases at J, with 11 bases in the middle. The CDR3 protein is CASSVAGVTEAFF. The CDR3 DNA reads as TGTGCCAGCAGCGTGGCAGGGGTCACTGAAGCTTTCTTT.

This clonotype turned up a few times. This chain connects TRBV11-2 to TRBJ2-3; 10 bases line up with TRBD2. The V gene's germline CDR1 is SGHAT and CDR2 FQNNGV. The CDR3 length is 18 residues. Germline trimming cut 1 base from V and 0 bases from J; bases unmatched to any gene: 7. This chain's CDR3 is CASSLVASGSPSTDTQYF. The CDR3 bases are TGTGCCAGCAGCTTAGTCGCTAGCGGGAGTCCTAGCACAGATACGCAGTATTTT. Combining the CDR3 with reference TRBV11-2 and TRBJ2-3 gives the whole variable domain EAGVAQSPRYKIIEKRQSVAFWCNPISGHATLYWYQQILGQGPKLLIQFQNNGVVDDSQLPKDRFSAERLKGVDSTLKIQPAKLEDSAVYLCASSLVASGSPSTDTQYFGPGTRLTVL.

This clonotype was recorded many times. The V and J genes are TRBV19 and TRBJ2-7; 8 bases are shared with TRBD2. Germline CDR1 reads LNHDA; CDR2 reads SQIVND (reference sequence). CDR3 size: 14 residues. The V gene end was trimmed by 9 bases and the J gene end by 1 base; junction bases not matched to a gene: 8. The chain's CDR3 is CASSPGLASYEQYF. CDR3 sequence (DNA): TGTGCCAGCAGTCCCGGACTAGCATCCTACGAGCAGTACTTC.

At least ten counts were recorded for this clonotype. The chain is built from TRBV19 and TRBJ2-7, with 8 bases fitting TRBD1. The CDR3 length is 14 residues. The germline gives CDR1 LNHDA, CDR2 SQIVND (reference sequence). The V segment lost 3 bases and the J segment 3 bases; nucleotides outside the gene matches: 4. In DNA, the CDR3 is TGTGCCAGTAGTATTGGACAGGGAGTCTACGAGCAGTACTTC. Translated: CASSIGQGVYEQYF.

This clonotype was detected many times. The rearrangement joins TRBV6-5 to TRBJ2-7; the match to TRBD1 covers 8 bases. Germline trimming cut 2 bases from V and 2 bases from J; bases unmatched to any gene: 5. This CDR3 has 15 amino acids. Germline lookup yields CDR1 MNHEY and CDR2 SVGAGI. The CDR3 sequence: CASSYPGQGTYEQYF. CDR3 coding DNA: TGTGCCAGCAGTTACCCCGGACAGGGTACCTACGAGCAGTACTTC.

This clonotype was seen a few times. CDR3 protein: CASSINRQGATGELFF. DNA for the CDR3: TGTGCCAGCAGCATCAATAGACAGGGCGCGACCGGGGAGCTGTTTTTT. This chain uses TRBV21-1 with TRBJ2-2; the table calls TRBD1, which could not be checked here. TRBV21-1 is deemed a pseudogene. This CDR3 comprises 16 residues.

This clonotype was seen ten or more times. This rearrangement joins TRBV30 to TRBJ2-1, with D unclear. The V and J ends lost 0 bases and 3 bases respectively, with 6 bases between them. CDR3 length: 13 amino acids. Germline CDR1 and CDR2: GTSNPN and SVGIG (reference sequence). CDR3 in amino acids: CAWSVNRYNEQFF. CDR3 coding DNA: TGTGCCTGGAGTGTAAACCGCTACAATGAGCAGTTCTTC.

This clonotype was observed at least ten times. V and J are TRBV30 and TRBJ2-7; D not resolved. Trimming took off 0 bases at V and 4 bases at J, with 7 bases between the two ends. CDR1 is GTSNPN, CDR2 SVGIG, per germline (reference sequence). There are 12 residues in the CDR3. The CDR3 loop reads CAWSVLRYEQYF. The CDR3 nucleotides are TGTGCCTGGAGTGTACTAAGATACGAGCAGTACTTC.

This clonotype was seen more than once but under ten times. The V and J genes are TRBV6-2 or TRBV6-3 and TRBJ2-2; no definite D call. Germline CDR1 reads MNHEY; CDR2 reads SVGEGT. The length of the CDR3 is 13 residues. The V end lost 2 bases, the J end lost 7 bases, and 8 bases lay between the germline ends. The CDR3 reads CASSYGMVGELFF. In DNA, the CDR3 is TGTGCCAGCAGTTACGGGATGGTCGGGGAGCTGTTTTTT.

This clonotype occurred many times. This CDR3 reads CASSSRGTSGYNEQFF. CDR3 nucleotide sequence: TGTGCCAGCAGCTCAAGGGGGACTAGCGGATACAATGAGCAGTTCTTC. This sequence joins TRBV7-9 and TRBJ2-1, with 11 nucleotides matching TRBD2. V trimming: 4 bases; J trimming: 4 bases; junction bases outside the gene matches: 6. Germline assignment: CDR1 SEHNR and CDR2 FQNEAQ (reference sequence). The CDR3 extends over 16 amino acids.

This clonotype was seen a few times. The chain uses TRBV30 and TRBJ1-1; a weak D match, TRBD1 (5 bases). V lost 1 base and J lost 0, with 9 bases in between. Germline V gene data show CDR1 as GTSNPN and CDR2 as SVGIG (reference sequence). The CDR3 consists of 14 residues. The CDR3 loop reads CAWSGLGVNTEAFF. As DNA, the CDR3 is TGTGCCTGGAGTGGTTTAGGGGTGAACACTGAAGCTTTCTTT.

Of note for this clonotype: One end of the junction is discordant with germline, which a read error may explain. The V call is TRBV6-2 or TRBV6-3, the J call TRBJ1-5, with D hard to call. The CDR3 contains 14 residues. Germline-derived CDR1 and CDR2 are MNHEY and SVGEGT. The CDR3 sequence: CASSSNKFNQPQQF. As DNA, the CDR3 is TGTGCTAGCAGCAGTAACAAGTTCAATCAGCCCCAGCAATTT.

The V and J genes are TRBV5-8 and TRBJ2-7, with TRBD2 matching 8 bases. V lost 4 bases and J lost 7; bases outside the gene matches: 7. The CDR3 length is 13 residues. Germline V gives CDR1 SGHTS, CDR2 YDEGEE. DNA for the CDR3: TGTGCCAGCAGCAAACCGGGACTAGAGGAGCAGTACTTC. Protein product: CASSKPGLEEQYF.

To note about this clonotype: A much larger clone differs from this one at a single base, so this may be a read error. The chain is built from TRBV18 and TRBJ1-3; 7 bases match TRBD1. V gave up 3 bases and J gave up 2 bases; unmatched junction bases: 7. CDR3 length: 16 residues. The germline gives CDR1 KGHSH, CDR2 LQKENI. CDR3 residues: CASSPGDSGPGNTIYF. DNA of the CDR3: TGTGCCAGCTCACCTGGGGACAGTGGACCTGGAAACACCATATATTTT.

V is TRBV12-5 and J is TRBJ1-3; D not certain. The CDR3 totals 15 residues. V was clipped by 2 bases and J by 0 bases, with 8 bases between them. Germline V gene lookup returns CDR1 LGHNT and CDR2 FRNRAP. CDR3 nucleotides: TGTGCTAGTGGTTTGCTGAGGAACTCTGGAAACACCATATATTTT. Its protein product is CASGLLRNSGNTIYF.

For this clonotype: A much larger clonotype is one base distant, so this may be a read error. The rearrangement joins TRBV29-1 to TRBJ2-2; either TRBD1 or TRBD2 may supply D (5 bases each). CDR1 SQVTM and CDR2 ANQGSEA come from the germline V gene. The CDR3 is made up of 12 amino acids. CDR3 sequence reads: CSVLPGTGELSF. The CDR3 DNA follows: TGCAGCGTCCTTCCGGGGACCGGGGAGCTGTCTTTT.

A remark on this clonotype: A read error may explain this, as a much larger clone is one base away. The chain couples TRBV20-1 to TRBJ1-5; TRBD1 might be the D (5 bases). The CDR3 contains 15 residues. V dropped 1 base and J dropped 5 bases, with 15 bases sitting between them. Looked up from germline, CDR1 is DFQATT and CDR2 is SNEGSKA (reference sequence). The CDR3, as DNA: TGCAGTGCTAGAGGCATGGACATGACCGATCAGCCCCAGCATTTT. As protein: CSARGMDMTDQPQHF.

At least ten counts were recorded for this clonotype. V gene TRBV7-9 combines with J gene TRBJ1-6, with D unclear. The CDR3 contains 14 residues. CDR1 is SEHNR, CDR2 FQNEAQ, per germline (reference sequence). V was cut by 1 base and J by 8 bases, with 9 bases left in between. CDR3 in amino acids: CASSLDPSYSPLHF. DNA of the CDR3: TGTGCCAGCAGCTTAGATCCCTCATATTCACCCCTCCACTTT.

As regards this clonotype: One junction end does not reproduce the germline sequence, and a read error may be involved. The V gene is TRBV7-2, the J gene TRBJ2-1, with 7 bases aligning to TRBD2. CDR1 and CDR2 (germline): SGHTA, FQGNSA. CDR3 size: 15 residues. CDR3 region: CASSLFLAVNNGQFF. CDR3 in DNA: TGTGCCAGCAGCTTATTCCTAGCGGTTAACAATGGGCAGTTCTTC.